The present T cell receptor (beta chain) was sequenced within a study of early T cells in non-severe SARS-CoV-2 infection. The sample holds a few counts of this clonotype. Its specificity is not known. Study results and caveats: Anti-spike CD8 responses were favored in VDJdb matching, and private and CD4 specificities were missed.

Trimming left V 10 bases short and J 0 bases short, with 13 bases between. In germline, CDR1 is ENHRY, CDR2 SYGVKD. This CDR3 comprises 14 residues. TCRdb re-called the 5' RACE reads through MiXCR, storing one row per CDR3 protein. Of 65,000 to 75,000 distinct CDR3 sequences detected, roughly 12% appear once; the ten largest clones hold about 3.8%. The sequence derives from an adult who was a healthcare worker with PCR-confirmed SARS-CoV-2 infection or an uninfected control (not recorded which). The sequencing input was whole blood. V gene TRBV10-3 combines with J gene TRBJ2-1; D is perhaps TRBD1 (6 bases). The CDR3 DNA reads TGTGCCACCGCAGGGGCAAGCTCCTACAATGAGCAGTTCTTC. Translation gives CATAGASSYNEQFF.